This T cell receptor (beta chain) comes out of a study of blood T cells in healthy people across ages. A second PCR, run for roughly 7 to 12 cycles, used a sample-barcoded 5' primer plus a J-beta primer mix. Via MiXCR, TCRdb re-called the 5' RACE reads, giving one row per CDR3 protein. The table lists around 1,500,000 distinct CDR3 sequences, about 30% of them singletons, with about 8% in the top ten. Study-level results: Conclusively comparing naive with antigen-experienced cells was impossible with unsorted PBMCs.

Total RNA was isolated from each sample in quantities of at least 6 micrograms. The sample holds a few counts of this clonotype. Antigen: not known. The germline gene is not matched at one end of the junction; a read error may be the cause. Looked up from germline, CDR1 is SEHNR and CDR2 is FQNEAQ (reference sequence). The CDR3 extends over 16 amino acids. The sequenced material came from blood. This receptor was taken from a woman aged 25 to 45 in good health. The chain couples TRBV7-9 to TRBJ2-6; a weak D match, TRBD1 (6 bases). As DNA, the CDR3 is TGTGCCTGCAGCTCTGGGACATTCCTGGGGGCCAACGTCCTGACTTTC. Residues: CACSSGTFLGANVLTF.